This TCR beta chain was obtained from a study of cytomegalovirus exposure and HLA in healthy donors. Donors were nominally healthy when sampled, though unrecorded immune exposures were likely. Germline V gives CDR1 MGHRA, CDR2 YSYEKL. The CDR3 contains 15 residues. V lost 0 bases and J 2 bases, leaving 10 bases between the germline ends. Amplification used 60 Vbeta primers and 13 Jbeta primers. Libraries were prepared by immunoSEQ multiplex PCR; TCRdb keeps only in-frame clonotypes and omits some of them. The sample carries over 200,000 clones, just over 75% recorded once. Study observations and caveats: Later analysis reportedly placed an Asian-associated ancestry cluster below the roughly 690-donor mean in N-insertions. What TCR beta sequences reportedly achieved was accurate prediction of HLA-A and HLA-B alleles in most subjects. Productive status was seen about 90% or about 30% of the time for most TCR beta V segments in an earlier analysis.

About this clone itself: No antigen is known for it. The sample contains more than one DNA sequence encoding this CDR3.

The TCR comes from a woman in her sixties in good health and CMV-seropositive. The gene calls are TRBV4-1 and TRBJ1-2; tentatively, D is TRBD1 (5 bases). The sequenced sample consisted of PBMCs. DNA of the CDR3: TGCGCCAGCAGCCAAGATGGGCAGGGCAACTATGGCTACACCTTC. Translated, it gives CASSQDGQGNYGYTF.